The T cell receptor beta chain described here comes from a study of blood T cell repertoires in COVID-19. Study as a whole: Sample material is recorded as cDNA or gDNA derived from T cells, B-cell-depleted T cells, or PBMCs.

Authors' methods: Estimation of nucleated cell counts was performed using reference gene primer amplification. Here immunoSEQ multiplex PCR was the method, and the copy in TCRdb shows in-frame clones only, minus some. The D gene and trimming were derived from the DNA, and the V and J assignments and clone size from that table. Counted here are hundreds of thousands of clones, 88% occurring once; the ten biggest clones make up about 0.99%. The V end was cut by 11 bases, the J end by 0 bases, with 14 bases between. Germline-derived CDR1 and CDR2 are ENHRY and SYGVKD. The CDR3 consists of 13 residues. The sample consisted of peripheral blood. This clonotype originated in a woman between 35 and 50 years old who had recovered from COVID-19. The J gene is TRBJ2-7, the V gene TRBV10-3; the D gene is possibly TRBD1 (6 bases). The CDR3 loop is CALGDTSSYEQYF. In nucleotides, the CDR3 is TGTGCCCTGGGGGACACGAGCTCCTACGAGCAGTACTTC.